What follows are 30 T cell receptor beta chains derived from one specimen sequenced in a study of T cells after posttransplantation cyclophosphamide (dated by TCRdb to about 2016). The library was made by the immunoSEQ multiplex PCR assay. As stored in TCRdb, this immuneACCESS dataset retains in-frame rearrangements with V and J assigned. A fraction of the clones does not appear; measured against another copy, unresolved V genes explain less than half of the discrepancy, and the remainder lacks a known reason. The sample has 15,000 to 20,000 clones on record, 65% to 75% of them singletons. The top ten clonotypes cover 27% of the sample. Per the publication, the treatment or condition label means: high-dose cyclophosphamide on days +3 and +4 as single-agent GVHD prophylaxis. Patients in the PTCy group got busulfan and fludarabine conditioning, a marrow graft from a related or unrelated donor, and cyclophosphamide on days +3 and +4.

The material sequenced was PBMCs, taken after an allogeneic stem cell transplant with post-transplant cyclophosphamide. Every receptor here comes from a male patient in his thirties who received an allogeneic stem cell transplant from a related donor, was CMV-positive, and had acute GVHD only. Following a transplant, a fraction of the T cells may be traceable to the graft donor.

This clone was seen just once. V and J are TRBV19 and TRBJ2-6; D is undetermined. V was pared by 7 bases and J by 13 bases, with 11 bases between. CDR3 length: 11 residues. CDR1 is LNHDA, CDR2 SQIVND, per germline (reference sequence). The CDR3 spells CASTSTAVLTF. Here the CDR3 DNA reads TGTGCCAGTACCTCAACCGCGGTCCTGACTTTC.

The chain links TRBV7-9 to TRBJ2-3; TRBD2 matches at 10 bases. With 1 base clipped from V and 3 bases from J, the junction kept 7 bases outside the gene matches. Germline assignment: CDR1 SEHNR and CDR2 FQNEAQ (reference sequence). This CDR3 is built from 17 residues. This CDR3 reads CASSLGERGGGTDTQYF. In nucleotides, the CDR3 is TGTGCCAGCAGCTTAGGGGAGCGGGGGGGCGGTACAGATACGCAGTATTTT.

The CDR3, as DNA: TGTGCCAGCAGCTCAGGACAGACGTGGGATTCACCCCTCCACTTT. Translation: CASSSGQTWDSPLHF. This chain links TRBV7-2 with TRBJ1-6; tentatively, D is TRBD1 (6 bases). The CDR3 contains 15 residues. Germline V gives CDR1 SGHTA, CDR2 FQGNSA. V lost 4 bases and J lost 8, with 15 bases in between. The full variable domain, rest sourced from reference TRBV7-2 and TRBJ1-6, is GAGVSQSPSNKVTEKGKDVELRCDPISGHTALYWYRQSLGQGLEFLIYFQGNSAPDKSGLPSDRFSAERTGGSVSTLTIQRTQQEDSAVYLCASSSGQTWDSPLHFGNGTRLTVT.

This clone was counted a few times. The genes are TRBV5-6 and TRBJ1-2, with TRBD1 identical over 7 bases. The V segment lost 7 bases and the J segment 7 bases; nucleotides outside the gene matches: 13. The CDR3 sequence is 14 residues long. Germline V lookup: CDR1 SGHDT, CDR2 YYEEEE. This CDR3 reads CASSDTGVVSGYTF. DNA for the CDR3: TGTGCCAGCTCAGATACAGGGGTTGTTAGTGGCTACACCTTC.

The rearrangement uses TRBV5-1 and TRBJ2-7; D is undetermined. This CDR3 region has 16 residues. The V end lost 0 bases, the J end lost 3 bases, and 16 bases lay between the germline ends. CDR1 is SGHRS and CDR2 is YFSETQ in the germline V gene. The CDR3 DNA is TGCGCCAGCAGCTTGGCCGAGGCCAGCCGTGGCTACGAGCAGTACTTC. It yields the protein CASSLAEASRGYEQYF. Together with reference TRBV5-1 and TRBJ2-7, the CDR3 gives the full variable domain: KAGVTQTPRYLIKTRGQQVTLSCSPISGHRSVSWYQQTPGQGLQFLFEYFSETQRNKGNFPGRFSGRQFSNSRSEMNVSTLELGDSALYLCASSLAEASRGYEQYFGPGTRLTVT.

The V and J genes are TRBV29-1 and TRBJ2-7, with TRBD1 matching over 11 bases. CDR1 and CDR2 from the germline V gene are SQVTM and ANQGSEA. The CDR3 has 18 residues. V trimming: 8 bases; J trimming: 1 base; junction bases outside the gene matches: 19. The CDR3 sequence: CSTGQGAPPVPPSYEQYF. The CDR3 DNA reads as TGCAGCACTGGACAGGGGGCGCCCCCTGTCCCCCCGTCCTACGAGCAGTACTTC.

CDR3 protein: CASSRTATYKMSGAQYF. CDR3 sequence (DNA): TGTGCCAGCAGCCGGACAGCAACCTACAAAATGTCTGGGGCCCAGTACTTC. V usage is TRBV2 and J usage is TRBJ2-5, with D possibly matching TRBD1 (6 bases). This CDR3 region has 17 residues. Germline loops: CDR1 SNHLY, CDR2 FYNNEI. The germline V and J ends were trimmed by 6 bases and 9 bases, with 29 bases remaining between them.

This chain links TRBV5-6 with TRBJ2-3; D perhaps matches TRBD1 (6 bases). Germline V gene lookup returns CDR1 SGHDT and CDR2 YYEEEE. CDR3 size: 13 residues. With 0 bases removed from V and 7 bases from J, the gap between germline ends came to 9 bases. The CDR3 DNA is TGTGCCAGCAGCTTGGACAGGGTCAATACGCAGTATTTT. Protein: CASSLDRVNTQYF.

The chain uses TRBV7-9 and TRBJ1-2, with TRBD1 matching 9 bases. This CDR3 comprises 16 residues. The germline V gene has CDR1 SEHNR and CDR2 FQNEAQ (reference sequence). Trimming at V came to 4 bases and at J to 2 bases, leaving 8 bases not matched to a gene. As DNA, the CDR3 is TGTGCCAGCAGCTCGATACCAGGACAGGGGAACTATGGCTACACCTTC. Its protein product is CASSSIPGQGNYGYTF. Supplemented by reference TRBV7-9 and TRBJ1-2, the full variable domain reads DTGVSQNPRHKITKRGQNVTFRCDPISEHNRLYWYRQTLGQGPEFLTYFQNEAQLEKSRLLSDRFSAERPKGSFSTLEIQRTEQGDSAMYLCASSSIPGQGNYGYTFGSGTRLTVV.

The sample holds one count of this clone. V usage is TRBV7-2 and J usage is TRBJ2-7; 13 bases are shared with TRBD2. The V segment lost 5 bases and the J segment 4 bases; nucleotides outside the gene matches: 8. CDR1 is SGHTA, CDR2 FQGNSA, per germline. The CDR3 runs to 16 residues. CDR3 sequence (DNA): TGTGCCAGCAGCCAACCTACTAGCGGGGGGGCTTACGAGCAGTACTTC. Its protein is CASSQPTSGGAYEQYF.

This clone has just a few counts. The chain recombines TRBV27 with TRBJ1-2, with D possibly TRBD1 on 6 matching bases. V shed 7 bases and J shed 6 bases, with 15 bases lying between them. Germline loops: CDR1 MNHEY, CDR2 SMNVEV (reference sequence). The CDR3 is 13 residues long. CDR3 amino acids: CASTPAGGDGYTF. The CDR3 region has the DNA TGTGCCAGCACCCCCGCGGGGGGCGATGGCTACACCTTC.

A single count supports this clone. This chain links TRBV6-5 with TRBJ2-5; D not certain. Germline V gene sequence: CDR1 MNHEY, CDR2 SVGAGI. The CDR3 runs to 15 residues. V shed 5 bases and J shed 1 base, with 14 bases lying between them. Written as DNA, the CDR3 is TGTGCCAGCAGTCCTCGACGTAGCTCCCAAGAGACCCAGTACTTC. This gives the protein CASSPRRSSQETQYF.

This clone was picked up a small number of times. CDR3 in amino acids: CASSPRRGSNQPQHF. CDR3 sequence (DNA): TGTGCCAGCAGCCCAAGGCGGGGTAGCAATCAGCCCCAGCATTTT. This sequence joins TRBV5-6 and TRBJ1-5, with D uncertain. Looked up from germline, CDR1 is SGHDT and CDR2 is YYEEEE. With 4 bases removed from V and 0 bases from J, the gap between germline ends came to 11 bases. CDR3 size: 15 residues.

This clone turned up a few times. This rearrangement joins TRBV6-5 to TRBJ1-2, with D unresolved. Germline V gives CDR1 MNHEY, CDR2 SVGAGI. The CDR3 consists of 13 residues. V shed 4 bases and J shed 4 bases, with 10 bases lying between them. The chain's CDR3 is CASSFGSSYGYTF. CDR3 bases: TGTGCCAGCAGTTTCGGGAGCAGCTATGGCTACACCTTC.

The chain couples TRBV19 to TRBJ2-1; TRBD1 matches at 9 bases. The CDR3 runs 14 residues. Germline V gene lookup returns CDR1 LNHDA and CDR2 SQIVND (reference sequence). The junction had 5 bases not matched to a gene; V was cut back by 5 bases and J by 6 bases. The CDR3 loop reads CASSLRDRVNEQFF. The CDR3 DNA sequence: TGTGCCAGTAGTCTCCGGGACAGGGTCAATGAGCAGTTCTTC.

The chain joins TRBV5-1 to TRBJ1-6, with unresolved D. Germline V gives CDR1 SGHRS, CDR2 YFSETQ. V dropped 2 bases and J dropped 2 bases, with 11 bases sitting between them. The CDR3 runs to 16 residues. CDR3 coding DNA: TGCGCCAGCAGCTTCCGGGGTGACGCCTATAATTCACCCCTCCACTTT. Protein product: CASSFRGDAYNSPLHF.

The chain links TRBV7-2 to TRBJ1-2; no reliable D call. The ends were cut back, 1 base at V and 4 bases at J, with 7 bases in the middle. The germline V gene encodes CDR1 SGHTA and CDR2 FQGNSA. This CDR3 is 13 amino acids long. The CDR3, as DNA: TGTGCCAGCAGCTTAGAGAGGCTCTATGGCTACACCTTC. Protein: CASSLERLYGYTF.

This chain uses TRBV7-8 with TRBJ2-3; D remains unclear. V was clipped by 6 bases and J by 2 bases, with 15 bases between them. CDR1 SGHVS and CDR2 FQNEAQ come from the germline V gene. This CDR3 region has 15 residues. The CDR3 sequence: CASSPQEQFTDTQYF. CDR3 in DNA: TGTGCCAGCAGTCCCCAAGAACAGTTCACAGATACGCAGTATTTT.

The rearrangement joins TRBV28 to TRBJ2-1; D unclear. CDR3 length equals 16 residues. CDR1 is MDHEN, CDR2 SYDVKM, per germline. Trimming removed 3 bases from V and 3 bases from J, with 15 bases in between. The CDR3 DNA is TGTGCCAGCAGTTTCGAAAGCTACTACGGCTACAATGAGCAGTTCTTC. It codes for CASSFESYYGYNEQFF.

CDR3 DNA sequence: TGTGCCAGCAGCCACCTGGGACAGGCCTCCTACGAGCAGTACTTC. It yields the protein CASSHLGQASYEQYF. The chain couples TRBV14 to TRBJ2-7, with 8 bases aligning to TRBD1. The CDR3 has 15 residues. V dropped 3 bases and J dropped 0; count of bases not matched to a gene: 4. Germline values: CDR1 SGHDN, CDR2 FVKESK.

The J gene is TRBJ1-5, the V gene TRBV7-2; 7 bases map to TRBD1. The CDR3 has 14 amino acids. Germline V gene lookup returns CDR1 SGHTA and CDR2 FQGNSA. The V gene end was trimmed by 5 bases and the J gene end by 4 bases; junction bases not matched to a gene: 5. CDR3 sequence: CASSRGTANQPQHF. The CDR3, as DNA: TGTGCCAGCAGCCGAGGGACAGCTAATCAGCCCCAGCATTTT.

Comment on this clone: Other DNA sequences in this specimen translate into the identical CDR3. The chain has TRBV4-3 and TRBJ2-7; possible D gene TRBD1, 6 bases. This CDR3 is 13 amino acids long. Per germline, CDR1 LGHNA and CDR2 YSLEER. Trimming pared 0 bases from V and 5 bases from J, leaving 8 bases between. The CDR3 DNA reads TGCGCCAGCAGCCAAGATGGGGGCAACGAGCAGTACTTC. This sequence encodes CASSQDGGNEQYF.

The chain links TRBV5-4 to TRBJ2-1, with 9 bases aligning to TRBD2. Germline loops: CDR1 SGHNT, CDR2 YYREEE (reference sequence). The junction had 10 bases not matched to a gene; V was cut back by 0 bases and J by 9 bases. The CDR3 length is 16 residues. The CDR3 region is CASSLAKGGGAGEQFF. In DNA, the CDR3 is TGTGCCAGCAGCTTGGCCAAGGGCGGGGGGGCCGGTGAGCAGTTCTTC.

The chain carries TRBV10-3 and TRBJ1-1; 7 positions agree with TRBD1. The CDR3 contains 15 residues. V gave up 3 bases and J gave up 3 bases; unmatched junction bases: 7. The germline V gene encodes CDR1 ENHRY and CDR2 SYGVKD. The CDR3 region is CAISDLGRGDTEAFF. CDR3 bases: TGTGCCATCAGTGATCTTGGCAGGGGGGACACTGAAGCTTTCTTT.

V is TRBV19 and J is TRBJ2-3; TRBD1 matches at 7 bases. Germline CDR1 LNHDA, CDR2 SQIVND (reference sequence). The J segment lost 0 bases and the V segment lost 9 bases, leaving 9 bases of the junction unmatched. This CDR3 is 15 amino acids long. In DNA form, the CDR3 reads TGTGCCAGCAAACAGGGGACCTCTAGCACAGATACGCAGTATTTT. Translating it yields CASKQGTSSTDTQYF.

Here the CDR3 reads CASSPDRGPGEAFF. Written as DNA, the CDR3 is TGTGCCAGCAGCCCAGACAGGGGCCCGGGTGAAGCTTTCTTT. This chain uses TRBV7-2 with TRBJ1-1, with 8 bases fitting TRBD1. The CDR3 contains 14 residues. Looked up from germline, CDR1 is SGHTA and CDR2 is FQGNSA. The V and J ends lost 5 bases and 7 bases, in that order; junction bases with no gene match: 9.

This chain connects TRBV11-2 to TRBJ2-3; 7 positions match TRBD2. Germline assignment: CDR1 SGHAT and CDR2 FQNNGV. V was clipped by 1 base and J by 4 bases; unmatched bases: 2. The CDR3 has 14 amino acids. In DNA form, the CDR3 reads TGTGCCAGCAGCTTAGGACTAGCAGCAGATACGCAGTATTTT. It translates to CASSLGLAADTQYF.

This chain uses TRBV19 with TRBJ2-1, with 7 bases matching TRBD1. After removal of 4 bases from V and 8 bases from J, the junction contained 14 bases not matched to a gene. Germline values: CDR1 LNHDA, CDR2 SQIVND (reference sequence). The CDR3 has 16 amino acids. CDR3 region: CASSTWDSSKKDEQFF. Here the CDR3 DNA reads TGTGCCAGTAGTACATGGGACAGTTCAAAGAAGGATGAGCAGTTCTTC. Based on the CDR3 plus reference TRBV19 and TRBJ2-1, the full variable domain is DGGITQSPKYLFRKEGQNVTLSCEQNLNHDAMYWYRQDPGQGLRLIYYSQIVNDFQKGDIAEGYSVSREKKESFPLTVTSAQKNPTAFYLCASSTWDSSKKDEQFFGPGTRLTVL.

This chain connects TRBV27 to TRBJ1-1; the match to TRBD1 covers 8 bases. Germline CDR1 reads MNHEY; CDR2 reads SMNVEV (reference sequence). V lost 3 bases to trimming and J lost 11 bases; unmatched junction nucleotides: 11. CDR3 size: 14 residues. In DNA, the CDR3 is TGTGCCAGCAGTTTTCTGCAGGGGGCAGGGAAGGCTTTCTTT. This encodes CASSFLQGAGKAFF.

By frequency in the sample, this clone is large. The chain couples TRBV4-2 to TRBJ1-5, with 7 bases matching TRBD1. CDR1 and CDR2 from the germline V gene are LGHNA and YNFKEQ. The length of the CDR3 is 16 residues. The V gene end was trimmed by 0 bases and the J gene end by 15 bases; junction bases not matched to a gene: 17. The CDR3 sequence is CASSQDLGQAFSPLHF. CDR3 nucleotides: TGTGCCAGCAGCCAAGATCTCGGACAGGCCTTCTCTCCCTTGCATTTT.